A selection of T cell receptor beta chains follows, all from one sample in a study of T-cell memory formation after mild COVID-19. TCRdb re-called the 5' RACE reads through MiXCR, storing one row per CDR3 protein. This sample yields 200,000 to 250,000 distinct CDR3 sequences, of which around 10% are seen a single time; more than 20% belongs to the top ten. The sample taken for sequencing was PBMCs or a T cell subset sorted from them (not recorded which). The receptor source for this set is a man between 18 and 29 years old who had mild COVID-19 (a few samples of this study predate the infection). Cell type and time point are not known. The CDR3 runs from the conserved cysteine through the conserved F or W. A D gene is named only where the DNA matches it firmly. Clone size appears in some rows only: once, few, many, or a class for an expanded clone.

>TRBV7-2|-|TRBJ1-5|-
CASSFEQGYQPQHF
TGTGCCAGCAGCTTTGAGCAGGGCTATCAGCCCCAGCATTTT
>TRBV28|-|TRBJ1-2|TRBD1
CASTLTGRAYGYTF
TGTGCCAGCACCTTGACAGGGAGGGCCTATGGCTACACCTTC
>TRBV12-3/TRBV12-4|few|TRBJ2-5|TRBD1
CASTPGQGEETQYF
TGTGCCAGCACCCCCGGACAGGGAGAAGAGACCCAGTACTTC
>TRBV29-1|many|TRBJ2-1|-
CSVGGTSLHEQFF
TGCAGCGTCGGAGGGACGTCCCTCCATGAGCAGTTCTTC
>TRBV10-3|few|TRBJ1-2|TRBD1
CAIRETGDYGYTF
TGTGCCATCAGAGAGACAGGGGACTATGGCTACACCTTC
>TRBV9|-|TRBJ2-1|TRBD1
CASSAAPGTGSNEQFF
TGTGCCAGCAGCGCAGCCCCCGGGACAGGGTCTAATGAGCAGTTCTTC
>TRBV6-5|-|TRBJ1-6|-
CASSLRGVVGSPLHF
TGTGCCAGCAGCCTAAGGGGGGTTGTTGGGTCACCCCTCCACTTT
>TRBV7-2|few|TRBJ1-3|-
CASSLHPRQSSGNTIYF
TGTGCCAGCAGCCTCCACCCCCGCCAGAGCTCTGGAAACACCATATATTTT
>TRBV12-3/TRBV12-4|few|TRBJ2-3|-
CASSFVPGTIFRTQYF
TGTGCCAGCAGTTTTGTGCCGGGAACCATTTTCCGTACGCAGTATTTT
>TRBV9|-|TRBJ2-3|-
CASSVGGQTDTQYF
TGTGCCAGCAGCGTTGGGGGCCAAACAGATACGCAGTATTTT
>TRBV7-9|few|TRBJ2-1|-
CASSLVVEQFF
TGTGCCAGCAGCTTAGTAGTTGAGCAGTTCTTC
>TRBV6-6|few|TRBJ2-3|TRBD1
CASSRQATGMSDTQYF
TGTGCCAGCAGTCGACAGGCGACAGGGATGTCAGATACGCAGTATTTT
>TRBV20-1|-|TRBJ1-5|-
CSARKGSPDQPQHF
TGCAGTGCTAGGAAAGGGTCACCCGATCAGCCCCAGCATTTT
>TRBV7-2|-|TRBJ2-7|-
CASSSQDFYYEQYF
TGTGCCAGCAGCTCACAGGATTTCTACTACGAGCAGTACTTC
>TRBV20-1|few|TRBJ1-5|-
CSARASGAPNQPQHF
TGCAGTGCTAGAGCGTCGGGGGCTCCTAATCAGCCCCAGCATTTT
>TRBV7-8|many|TRBJ2-3|-
CASSLGYHTSTDTQYF
TGTGCCAGCAGCTTAGGGTACCATACTAGCACAGATACGCAGTATTTT
>TRBV6-5|many|TRBJ1-1|TRBD1
CASSLYRGTEAFF
TGTGCCAGCAGTTTGTACAGGGGCACTGAAGCTTTCTTT
>TRBV29-1|-|TRBJ2-1|-
CSVEIRAAEQFF
TGCAGCGTTGAGATTCGGGCGGCTGAGCAGTTCTTC
>TRBV5-6|few|TRBJ2-1|TRBD1
CASSLEEMTGGVWSNEQFF
TGTGCCAGCAGCTTGGAAGAAATGACAGGGGGCGTGTGGAGTAATGAGCAGTTCTTC
>TRBV6-6|-|TRBJ1-2|-
CASSDYGYTF
TGTGCCAGCAGCGACTATGGCTACACCTTC
>TRBV6-1|many|TRBJ2-1|-
CASSPGGEQFF
TGTGCCAGCAGCCCCGGGGGCGAGCAGTTCTTC
>TRBV15|few|TRBJ2-7|-
CATSRDLAAETYEQYF
TGTGCCACCAGCAGAGATCTAGCAGCCGAGACCTACGAGCAGTACTTC
>TRBV12-3/TRBV12-4|-|TRBJ2-3|TRBD2
CASSPGGGPGRTDTQYF
TGTGCCAGCAGCCCGGGGGGGGGCCCGGGTCGAACAGATACGCAGTATTTT
>TRBV30|-|TRBJ2-7|-
CAWSDGSRHYF
TGTGCCTGGAGTGACGGCAGCAGACATTACTTC
>TRBV2|few|TRBJ2-4|-
CASRSGGRVENIQYF
TGTGCCAGCAGATCCGGCGGCAGGGTGGAAAACATTCAGTACTTC
>TRBV2|few|TRBJ1-5|-
CASSEKGGQPQHF
TGTGCCAGCAGTGAAAAGGGTGGCCAGCCCCAGCATTTT
>TRBV12-3/TRBV12-4|-|TRBJ1-1|-
CASSFYGTEAFF
TGTGCCAGCAGTTTCTATGGCACTGAAGCTTTCTTT
>TRBV20-1|-|TRBJ2-3|-
CSARAGSTDTQYF
TGCAGTGCTAGGGCGGGGAGTACAGATACGCAGTATTTT
>TRBV7-9|-|TRBJ2-2|-
CASSWRDKNTGELFF
TGTGCCAGCAGCTGGAGGGACAAGAACACCGGGGAGCTGTTTTTT
>TRBV4-3|-|TRBJ1-1|-
CASSHTGKNTEAFF
TGCGCCAGCAGCCACACAGGGAAGAACACTGAAGCTTTCTTT
>TRBV6-2/TRBV6-3|-|TRBJ2-1|-
CASSADGSYNEQFF
TGTGCCAGCAGTGCGGACGGCTCCTACAATGAGCAGTTCTTC
>TRBV12-3/TRBV12-4|many|TRBJ1-5|-
CASSPGQSQPQHF
TGTGCCAGCAGTCCGGGACAAAGTCAGCCCCAGCATTTT
>TRBV7-8|-|TRBJ1-1|TRBD1
CASRGQVDTEAFF
TGTGCCAGCAGAGGACAGGTTGACACTGAAGCTTTCTTT
>TRBV7-2|few|TRBJ2-3|TRBD2
CASSRTRLAGGLTQYF
TGTGCCAGCAGCCGGACCCGACTAGCGGGGGGGCTTACGCAGTATTTT
>TRBV25-1|few|TRBJ2-5|-
CASSEYSWETQYF
TGTGCCAGCAGTGAATATAGTTGGGAGACCCAGTACTTC
>TRBV29-1|-|TRBJ1-2|-
CSVEAVTRTAPIYGYTF
TGCAGCGTTGAAGCGGTGACCCGGACAGCACCTATCTATGGCTACACCTTC
>TRBV7-2|many|TRBJ2-3|-
CASSPIRPGTQYF
TGTGCCAGCAGCCCCATCAGGCCTGGTACGCAGTATTTT
>TRBV5-1|-|TRBJ2-5|-
CASSLKLAQETQYF
TGCGCCAGCAGCTTGAAACTAGCCCAAGAGACCCAGTACTTC
>TRBV5-1|-|TRBJ2-2|-
CASSLSGEVTGELFF
TGCGCCAGCAGCTTGTCAGGGGAGGTCACCGGGGAGCTGTTTTTT
>TRBV7-9|-|TRBJ1-1|-
CASRDPSFF
TGTGCCAGCAGAGACCCGTCTTTCTTT
>TRBV7-2|many|TRBJ1-2|-
CASSFAVRGNNYGYTF
TGTGCCAGCAGCTTCGCAGTTCGAGGAAACAACTATGGCTACACCTTC